A selection of T cell receptor beta chains follows, all from one sample in a study of Ad26.COV2.S vaccination and SARS-CoV-2 variants. Libraries were prepared by immunoSEQ multiplex PCR; TCRdb keeps only in-frame clonotypes and omits some of them. The table records about 350,000 clones, roughly 81% of them present only once. This sample comprised peripheral blood, obtained in a trial of Ad26.COV2.S vaccine versus placebo. The receptor source for this set is a person between 18 and 65 years old who received the Ad26.COV2.S COVID-19 vaccine or a placebo. Each CDR3 is given with its conserved first and last residue. The D gene is left open where the match is weak. Rows give clone size only sometimes, using once, few, many, or a class for an expanded clone.

CASSLGLAGSSDTQYF TGTGCTAGCAGCTTAGGGCTAGCGGGGAGCTCGGATACGCAGTATTTT TRBJ2-3 TRBD2 TRBV7-7 .
CASSLSGRASIDEQFF TGTGCCAGCAGCCTTAGCGGGAGGGCTAGCATAGATGAGCAGTTCTTC TRBJ2-1 TRBD2 TRBV7-7 once
CASSFRDRPYEQYF TGTGCCAGCAGCTTCCGGGACAGACCCTACGAGCAGTACTTC TRBJ2-7 TRBD1 TRBV5-4 .
CASSPPPRDREGELFF TGTGCCAGCAGCCCACCCCCTCGGGACAGGGAAGGGGAGCTGTTTTTT TRBJ2-2 TRBD1 TRBV7-9 .
CATSDLLAESTDTQYF TGTGCCACCAGTGATTTGCTAGCTGAGAGCACAGATACGCAGTATTTT TRBJ2-3 . TRBV24-1 .
CATSSPTGISPLHF TGTGCCACCAGCAGCCCAACAGGGATTTCACCCCTCCACTTT TRBJ1-6 . TRBV15 .
CASSPEDNYNEQFF TGTGCCAGCTCACCGGAAGACAACTACAATGAGCAGTTCTTC TRBJ2-1 . TRBV18 .
CASSLRPLGQGNTEAFF TGTGCCAGCAGCTTACGGCCCCTCGGACAGGGGAACACTGAAGCTTTCTTT TRBJ1-1 TRBD1 TRBV7-8 .
CASSEARVFYNEQFF TGTGCCAGCAGTGAAGCCAGGGTGTTCTACAATGAGCAGTTCTTC TRBJ2-1 . TRBV2 .
CASSGLAGGRPGELFF TGCGCCAGCAGCGGACTAGCGGGGGGGCGGCCCGGGGAGCTGTTTTTT TRBJ2-2 TRBD2 TRBV5-1 .
CASSFSGNSNQPQHF TGTGCCAGCAGCTTCTCAGGGAATAGCAATCAGCCCCAGCATTTT TRBJ1-5 . TRBV7-9 .
CALSGQGSTGANVLTF TGTGCCCTGAGTGGGCAGGGGAGTACTGGGGCCAACGTCCTGACTTTC TRBJ2-6 . TRBV7-8 once
CASSTGLAGDYEQYF TGCGCCAGCAGCACCGGACTAGCGGGGGACTACGAGCAGTACTTC TRBJ2-7 TRBD2 TRBV4-3 .
CASSVSSTNEKLFF TGTGCCAGCAGCGTATCCTCAACTAATGAAAAACTGTTTTTT TRBJ1-4 . TRBV9 .
CASLRLAGSTDTQYF TGTGCCAGTCTCCGACTAGCGGGGAGCACAGATACGCAGTATTTT TRBJ2-3 TRBD2 TRBV6-5 once
CASSRGGDSPLHF TGTGCCAGCAGCCGAGGAGGGGATTCACCCCTCCACTTT TRBJ1-6 . TRBV7-8 few
CASSQDYGGSYEQYF TGCGCCAGCAGCCAAGATTATGGAGGTTCTTACGAGCAGTACTTC TRBJ2-7 . TRBV4-3 .
CATSREGGGLAKNIQYF TGTGCCACCAGCAGAGAAGGTGGGGGGCTGGCCAAAAACATTCAGTACTTC TRBJ2-4 . TRBV15 .
CASSQDNTGELFF TGTGCCAGCAGCCAAGATAACACCGGGGAGCTGTTTTTT TRBJ2-2 . TRBV3-1/TRBV3-2 .
CASSLNRASLSYEQYF TGTGCCAGCAGTCTAAACAGGGCCAGCCTTTCCTACGAGCAGTACTTC TRBJ2-7 . TRBV6-2/TRBV6-3 .
CASRHPGSEQFF TGCGCCAGCAGGCACCCAGGGTCGGAGCAGTTCTTC TRBJ2-1 . TRBV5-1 .
CAWDLSGGFRDEQFF TGTGCCTGGGACTTGAGCGGGGGGTTTCGAGATGAGCAGTTCTTC TRBJ2-1 TRBD2 TRBV30 once
CASSGKDRYQPQHF TGTGCCAGCAGCGGAAAGGACAGATATCAGCCCCAGCATTTT TRBJ1-5 . TRBV2 .
CASSFSGTGVSNEQFF TGTGCCAGCAGTTTTTCCGGGACAGGGGTATCAAATGAGCAGTTCTTC TRBJ2-1 TRBD1 TRBV28 .
CASRPLGGGTDTQYF TGTGCCAGCAGACCCTTGGGGGGGGGTACAGATACGCAGTATTTT TRBJ2-3 TRBD2 TRBV9 .
CASSGGSGNTIYF TGTGCCAGCAGTGGGGGTTCCGGAAACACCATATATTTT TRBJ1-3 . TRBV11-2 .
CASSIRTGAAYQETQYF TGTGCCAGCAGCATCAGAACAGGGGCCGCGTACCAAGAGACCCAGTACTTC TRBJ2-5 TRBD1 TRBV5-5 .
CASSGDSQVAQPQHF TGTGCCAGCAGCGGGGACAGTCAGGTTGCTCAGCCCCAGCATTTT TRBJ1-5 TRBD1 TRBV2 few
CASSPGRGMYEQYF TGCGCCAGCAGCCCCGGGAGGGGAATGTACGAGCAGTACTTC TRBJ2-7 TRBD2 TRBV4-3 .
CATSDLGTSGGHSYNEQFF TGTGCCACCAGTGATCTTGGGACTAGCGGTGGTCACTCCTACAATGAGCAGTTCTTC TRBJ2-1 TRBD2 TRBV24-1 .
CASSEGTAGGELFF TGCGCCAGCAGTGAAGGGACAGCGGGGGGGGAGCTGTTTTTT TRBJ2-2 . TRBV10-1 few
CASSPTRGVDEKLFF TGTGCCAGCTCACCAACGCGGGGGGTGGATGAAAAACTGTTTTTT TRBJ1-4 . TRBV18 .